Each of the 18 T cell receptor beta chains below was sequenced from the same sample in a study of blood T cell repertoires in COVID-19 (dated by TCRdb to 2018 to 2020). Receptors were amplified or captured by the immunoSEQ multiplex PCR assay. This immuneACCESS table, as held by TCRdb, lists in-frame sequences with V and J called but not all clones. Of the missing ones, under half trace to an unresolved V gene in checked studies; the others have no known cause. The sample has approximately 130,000 clones on record, around 81% of them singletons. The ten top clones hold 9.5% to 14% of the sample. Sample: peripheral blood. The receptor set was obtained from a human donor in a cohort sampled during active COVID-19.

The V gene is TRBV20-1, the J gene TRBJ1-1; no definite D call. CDR1 and CDR2 (germline): DFQATT, SNEGSKA (reference sequence). Trimming stripped 6 bases from V and 3 bases from J, with 8 bases between. CDR3 size: 11 residues. CDR3 in amino acids: CSAQEDTEAFF. CDR3 in DNA: TGCAGTGCCCAAGAGGACACTGAAGCTTTCTTT.

This clone was recorded a few times. The chain has TRBV2 and TRBJ2-7, with 10 bases that match TRBD1. CDR3 size: 15 residues. Germline lookup yields CDR1 SNHLY and CDR2 FYNNEI. V lost 3 bases and J lost 2; bases outside the gene matches: 4. CDR3 protein: CASSDWTGGAYEQYF. CDR3 nucleotides: TGTGCCAGCAGTGACTGGACAGGGGGAGCCTACGAGCAGTACTTC.

The rearrangement joins TRBV6-4 to TRBJ2-3; 7 nucleotides agree with TRBD2. The germline gives CDR1 MRHNA, CDR2 SNTAGT. The CDR3 length is 14 residues. V was pared by 5 bases and J by 4 bases, with 6 bases of the junction left unmatched. This CDR3 reads CASSSEGRADTQYF. The CDR3 DNA reads as TGTGCCAGCAGTTCCGAGGGGAGGGCAGATACGCAGTATTTT.

This chain connects TRBV29-1 to TRBJ2-5, with 8 nucleotides matching TRBD2. Germline loops: CDR1 SQVTM, CDR2 ANQGSEA. The CDR3 runs 13 residues. Unmatched junction bases numbered 7, after V lost 5 bases and J lost 5 bases. The DNA for the CDR3 is TGCAGCGTTCACGGGGGGGCCTATGAGACCCAGTACTTC. It encodes CSVHGGAYETQYF.

This clone was detected once. This rearrangement joins TRBV2 to TRBJ1-5; D remains unclear. This CDR3 is 15 amino acids long. CDR1 and CDR2 (germline): SNHLY, FYNNEI. V shed 2 bases and J shed 2 bases, with 10 bases lying between them. The CDR3 loop reads CASSEFRAGNQPQHF. The CDR3, as DNA: TGTGCCAGCAGTGAATTCCGAGCCGGCAATCAGCCCCAGCATTTT.

This clone is medium-sized by share. V usage is TRBV27 and J usage is TRBJ1-1; 7 bases align to TRBD1. V was pared by 4 bases and J by 7 bases, with 6 bases of the junction left unmatched. The CDR3 has 13 residues. Germline V gene lookup returns CDR1 MNHEY and CDR2 SMNVEV (reference sequence). CDR3 region: CASSYLGTDEAFF. CDR3 DNA: TGTGCCAGCAGTTACCTCGGGACAGATGAAGCTTTCTTT.

The chain links TRBV2 to TRBJ1-5; 9 bases fit TRBD1. With 6 bases clipped from V and 2 bases from J, the junction kept 8 bases outside the gene matches. Germline CDR1 and CDR2: SNHLY and FYNNEI. The CDR3 is 16 amino acids. The CDR3 reads CASSYRRQGGNQPQHF. The CDR3, as DNA: TGTGCCAGCAGCTACCGCCGACAGGGGGGCAATCAGCCCCAGCATTTT.

This clone was seen once. The rearrangement joins TRBV28 to TRBJ2-3; 9 nucleotides align to TRBD2. V shed 8 bases and J 1 base; nucleotides not matched to a gene: 13. Germline CDR1 and CDR2: MDHEN and SYDVKM. The CDR3 spans 17 residues. The CDR3 reads CASSSTVVAGGTDTQYF. Here the CDR3 DNA reads TGTGCCAGCTCCTCTACGGTGGTAGCGGGGGGCACAGATACGCAGTATTTT. Combining the CDR3 with reference TRBV28 and TRBJ2-3 gives the whole variable domain DVKVTQSSRYLVKRTGEKVFLECVQDMDHENMFWYRQDPGLGLRLIYFSYDVKMKEKGDIPEGYSVSREKKERFSLILESASTNQTSMYLCASSSTVVAGGTDTQYFGPGTRLTVL.

J is TRBJ1-3 and V is TRBV7-9; tentatively, D is TRBD1 (5 bases). CDR3 length: 15 residues. Germline CDR1 and CDR2: SEHNR and FQNEAQ (reference sequence). Trimming removed 5 bases at V and 4 bases at J, with 15 bases between. The CDR3 nucleotides read TGTGCCAGCAGCGAAACGGCAGGGCGGGGAAACACCATATATTTT. Protein sequence: CASSETAGRGNTIYF.

This clone occurred many times. The CDR3 region has the DNA TGTGCCAGCAGCCAAGATGCTAGCGGGGGGAATGAGCAGTTCTTC. Translating gives CASSQDASGGNEQFF. V is TRBV4-2 and J is TRBJ2-1, with TRBD2 matching over 11 bases. Per germline, CDR1 LGHNA and CDR2 YNFKEQ. V lost 0 bases to trimming and J lost 7 bases; unmatched junction nucleotides: 2. There are 15 residues in the CDR3.

The gene calls are TRBV6-5 and TRBJ2-7; 8 nucleotides match TRBD1. Germline values: CDR1 MNHEY, CDR2 SVGAGI. V shed 6 bases, J shed 7 bases, and the junction held 11 bases outside the gene matches. The CDR3 is 14 residues long. In nucleotides, the CDR3 is TGTGCCAGCAGACCAATGGACAGGGAAAGAGAGCAGTACTTC. This codes for CASRPMDREREQYF.

This clone was recorded only once. The chain carries TRBV7-8 and TRBJ2-7; possible D gene TRBD2, 5 bases. CDR3 size: 16 residues. CDR1 is SGHVS and CDR2 is FQNEAQ in the germline V gene. V dropped 5 bases and J dropped 0 bases, with 17 bases sitting between them. CDR3 loop: CASSRRWRVSSYEQYF. CDR3 DNA sequence: TGTGCCAGCAGCCGTAGGTGGCGGGTTAGCTCCTACGAGCAGTACTTC.

This chain connects TRBV11-2 to TRBJ1-2; TRBD1 agrees at 11 bases. The germline gives CDR1 SGHAT, CDR2 FQNNGV. The CDR3 is 15 amino acids. With V trimmed by 4 bases and J by 6 bases, 7 bases remained unmatched. The CDR3 DNA sequence: TGTGCCAGCAGCTACGGGACGGGACAGGGGGATGGCTACACCTTC. It codes for CASSYGTGQGDGYTF.

For the CDR3, the DNA is TGTGCCAGCAGTGATTGGGGGGGCCAAGAGACCCAGTACTTC. The encoded protein is CASSDWGGQETQYF. The rearrangement uses TRBV6-1 and TRBJ2-5; TRBD2 matches at 7 bases. V shed 3 bases, J shed 1 base, and the junction held 2 bases outside the gene matches. The CDR3 spans 14 residues. Germline loops: CDR1 MNHNS, CDR2 SASEGT.

The CDR3 bases are TGTGCCAGCGGCATACAGGGCTACGAGCAGTACTTC. It codes for CASGIQGYEQYF. This chain links TRBV2 with TRBJ2-7; a possible D gene is TRBD1 (6 bases). The CDR3 runs 12 residues. In germline, CDR1 is SNHLY, CDR2 FYNNEI. V lost 8 bases and J lost 3, with 11 bases in between.

The V call is TRBV4-1, the J call TRBJ2-5, with a weak D call TRBD1 (7 bases). The CDR3 sequence is 15 residues long. With 2 bases removed from V and 2 bases from J, the gap between germline ends came to 12 bases. Germline V gives CDR1 MGHRA, CDR2 YSYEKL. The chain's CDR3 is CASSQRQGGQETQYF. In nucleotides, the CDR3 is TGCGCCAGCAGCCAACGACAGGGAGGACAAGAGACCCAGTACTTC.

The genes are TRBV30 and TRBJ2-3, with D hard to call. CDR3 length: 14 residues. Germline-derived CDR1 and CDR2 are GTSNPN and SVGIG (reference sequence). Trimming left V 0 bases short and J 1 base short, with 8 bases between. The CDR3 bases are TGTGCCTGGAGTGTACTGGTTGGCACAGATACGCAGTATTTT. Amino acids: CAWSVLVGTDTQYF.

The chain couples TRBV19 to TRBJ1-1; TRBD1 is a possible D gene (5 bases). Germline V CDR1 and CDR2: LNHDA, SQIVND (reference sequence). V was trimmed by 5 bases and J by 5 bases, leaving 18 bases between them. The CDR3 spans 15 residues. CDR3 residues: CASSPSGTPGTEAFF. The DNA of the CDR3 is TGTGCCAGTAGTCCCTCCGGGACTCCCGGGACTGAAGCTTTCTTT.